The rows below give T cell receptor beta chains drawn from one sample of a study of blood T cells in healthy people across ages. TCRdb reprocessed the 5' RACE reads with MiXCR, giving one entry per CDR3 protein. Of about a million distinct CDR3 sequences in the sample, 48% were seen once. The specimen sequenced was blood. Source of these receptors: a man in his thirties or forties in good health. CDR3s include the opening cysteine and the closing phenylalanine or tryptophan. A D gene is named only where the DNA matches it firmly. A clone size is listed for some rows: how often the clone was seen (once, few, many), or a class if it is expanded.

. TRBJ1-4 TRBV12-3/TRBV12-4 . TGTGCCAGCAGGGATACGCTAAATGAAAAACTGTTTTTT CASRDTLNEKLFF
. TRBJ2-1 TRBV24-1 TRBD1 TGTGCCACCAGTGATTTTGGGACAGGGGGTCTGGAATCCTACAATGAGCAGTTCTTC CATSDFGTGGLESYNEQFF
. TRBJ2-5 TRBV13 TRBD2 TGTGCCAGCAGCTTAATTTATGAGCGGGGGACACAAGAGACCCAGTACTTC CASSLIYERGTQETQYF
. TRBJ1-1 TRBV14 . TGTGCCAGCAGCCACCGGAGTTGGTATCAAGACACTGAAGCTTTCTTT CASSHRSWYQDTEAFF
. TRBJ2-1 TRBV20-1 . TGCAGTGCTATGGGGCCTCCTTTCTCCTACAATGAGCAGTTCTTC CSAMGPPFSYNEQFF
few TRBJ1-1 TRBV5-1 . TGCGCCAGCATGGAGGGCGGAATGAACACTGAAGCTTTCTTT CASMEGGMNTEAFF
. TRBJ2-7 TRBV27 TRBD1 TGTGCCAGCGGATCCGGGACAGGGTTTGGGGAGCAGTACTTC CASGSGTGFGEQYF
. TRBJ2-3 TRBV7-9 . TGTGCCAGCAGCTTATTTACGGGGGCTGGCACAGATACGCAGTATTTT CASSLFTGAGTDTQYF
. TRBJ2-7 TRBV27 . TGTGCCAGCAGTGCGGAAGGGGGTTGGGACGAGCAGTACTTC CASSAEGGWDEQYF
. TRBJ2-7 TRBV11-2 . TGTGCCAGCAGCCCCAGGGACAAAGCCTACGAGCAGTACTTC CASSPRDKAYEQYF
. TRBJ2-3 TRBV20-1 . TGCAGTGCTAGAGGGGACACAAAAGATACGCAGTATTTT CSARGDTKDTQYF
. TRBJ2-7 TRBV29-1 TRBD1 TGCAGTGTTCCGGGACAGGGCTCCTACGAGCAGTACTTC CSVPGQGSYEQYF
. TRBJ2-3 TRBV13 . TGTGCCAGCAGCTTAGACCAGGGGGGTCACACAGATACGCAGTATTTT CASSLDQGGHTDTQYF
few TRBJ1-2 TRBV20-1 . TGCAGTGCTAGAGCCCTACATTCTCCACATGGCTACACCTTC CSARALHSPHGYTF
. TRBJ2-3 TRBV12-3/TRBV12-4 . TGTGCCAGCAGTTTTCGAGCTAGTACAGCAGATACGCAGTATTTT CASSFRASTADTQYF
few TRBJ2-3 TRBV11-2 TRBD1 TGTGCCAGCAGCTCCAAGGGACAGGGGGTGTGGACAGATACGCAGTATTTT CASSSKGQGVWTDTQYF
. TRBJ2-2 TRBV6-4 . TGTGCCAGCAAAACCGGCGATCAGGCCGGGGAGCTGTTTTTT CASKTGDQAGELFF
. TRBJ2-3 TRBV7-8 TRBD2 TGTGCCAGCAGCGAGCGACTAGCGGGGACTGCAGATACGCAGTATTTT CASSERLAGTADTQYF
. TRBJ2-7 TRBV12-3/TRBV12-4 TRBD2 TGTGCCACCCAGACTAGCGGGGGAAGCGAGCAGTACTTC CATQTSGGSEQYF
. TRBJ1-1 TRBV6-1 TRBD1 TGTGCCAGCAGTGAAGCTAGGACAGGGGGCACTGAAGCTTTCTTT CASSEARTGGTEAFF
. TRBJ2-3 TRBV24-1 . TGTGCCACCAGTGATTTCTTAGTCGATACGCAGTATTTT CATSDFLVDTQYF
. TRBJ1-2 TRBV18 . TGTGCCAGCTCACGATCTCGAGAAGAAGGCTACACCTTC CASSRSREEGYTF
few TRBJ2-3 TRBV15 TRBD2 TGTGCCACCAGCCGACTAGCGGGGGGTCTCACAGATACGCAGTATTTT CATSRLAGGLTDTQYF
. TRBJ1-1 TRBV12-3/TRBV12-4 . TGTGCCAGCAGGACAGATTCATTGAACACTGAAGCTTTCTTT CASRTDSLNTEAFF
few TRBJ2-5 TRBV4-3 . TGCGCCAGCAGCCAAGATTTCGACTCCCAAGAGACCCAGTACTTC CASSQDFDSQETQYF
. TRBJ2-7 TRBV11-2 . TGTGCCAGCAGCTTACCGGAGGGCTGGTACGAGCAGTACTTC CASSLPEGWYEQYF
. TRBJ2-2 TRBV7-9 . TGTGCCAGCAGCTCCCGACAGGAGGTCCCCGGGGAGCTGTTTTTT CASSSRQEVPGELFF
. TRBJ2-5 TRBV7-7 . TGTGCTAGCAGCCTGGGGGTATCCCTGGCAGTTCAAGAGACCCAGTACTTC CASSLGVSLAVQETQYF
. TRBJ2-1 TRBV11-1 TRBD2 TGTGCCAGCAGCTCCCGCGGGGGGCCTCTCTACAATGAGCAGTTCTTC CASSSRGGPLYNEQFF
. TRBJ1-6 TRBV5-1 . TGCGCCAGCAGCTCCCTACAGCAAGGGGGATCTTCTCCCTCCACCCTCCACTTT CASSSLQQGGSSPSTLHF
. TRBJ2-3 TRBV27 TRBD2 TGTGCCAGCAGTTTTAGCGGGGGGGCGAGCACAGATACGCAGTATTTT CASSFSGGASTDTQYF
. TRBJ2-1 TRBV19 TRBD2 TGTGCCAGTAGGAGCGGGGGGGCTCGAGATGAGCAGTTCTTC CASRSGGARDEQFF
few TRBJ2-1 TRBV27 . TGTGCCAGCAGTTTATCCACTGCCAATGAGCAGTTCTTC CASSLSTANEQFF
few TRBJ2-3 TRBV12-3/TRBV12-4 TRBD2 TGTGCCAGCTTACCTCGATTGTTGGCTAGCGGAGACACAGATACGCAGTATTTT CASLPRLLASGDTDTQYF
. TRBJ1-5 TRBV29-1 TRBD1 TGCGGCGTGGGAGGACAGGGGAATCAGCCCCAGCATTTT CGVGGQGNQPQHF
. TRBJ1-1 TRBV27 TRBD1 TGTGCCAGCAGCCACGGACAGGGGACCACCTTGAACACTGAAGCTTTCTTT CASSHGQGTTLNTEAFF
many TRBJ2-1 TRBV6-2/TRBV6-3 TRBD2 TGTGCCAGCAGTTCCCGACTTAGCGGGGGGGACTTCTCCTACAATGAGCAGTTCTTC CASSSRLSGGDFSYNEQFF
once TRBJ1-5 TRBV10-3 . TGTGCCATCAGGCCCGACGGGGCCAATCAGCCCCAGCATTTT CAIRPDGANQPQHF
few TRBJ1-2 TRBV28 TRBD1 TGTGCCAGCAGTTTTCCTAGGGCGCCAGGGGGCAATGGCTACACCTTC CASSFPRAPGGNGYTF
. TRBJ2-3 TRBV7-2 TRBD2 TGTGCCAGCAGCCTGACTAGCGGGGGGGCAACTACGCAGTATTTT CASSLTSGGATTQYF
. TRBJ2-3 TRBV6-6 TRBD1 TGTGCCGGCAGAGCCTGGGACAGGGTCACAGATACGCAGTATTTT CAGRAWDRVTDTQYF